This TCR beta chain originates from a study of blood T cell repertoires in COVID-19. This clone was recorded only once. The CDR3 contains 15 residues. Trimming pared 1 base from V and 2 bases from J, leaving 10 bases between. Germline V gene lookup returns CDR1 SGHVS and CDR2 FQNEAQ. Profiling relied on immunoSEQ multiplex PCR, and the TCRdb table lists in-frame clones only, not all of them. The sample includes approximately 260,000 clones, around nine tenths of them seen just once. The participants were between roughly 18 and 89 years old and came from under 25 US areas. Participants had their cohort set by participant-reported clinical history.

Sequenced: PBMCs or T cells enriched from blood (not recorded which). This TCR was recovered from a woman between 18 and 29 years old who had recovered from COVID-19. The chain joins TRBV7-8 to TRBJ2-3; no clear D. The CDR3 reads CASSLEARFTDTQYF. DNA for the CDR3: TGTGCCAGCAGCTTAGAGGCCAGGTTCACAGATACGCAGTATTTT. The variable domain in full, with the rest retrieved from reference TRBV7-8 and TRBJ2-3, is GAGVSQSPRYKVAKRGQDVALRCDPISGHVSLFWYQQALGQGPEFLTYFQNEAQLDKSGLPSDRFFAERPEGSVSTLKIQRTQQEDSAVYLCASSLEARFTDTQYFGPGTRLTVL.